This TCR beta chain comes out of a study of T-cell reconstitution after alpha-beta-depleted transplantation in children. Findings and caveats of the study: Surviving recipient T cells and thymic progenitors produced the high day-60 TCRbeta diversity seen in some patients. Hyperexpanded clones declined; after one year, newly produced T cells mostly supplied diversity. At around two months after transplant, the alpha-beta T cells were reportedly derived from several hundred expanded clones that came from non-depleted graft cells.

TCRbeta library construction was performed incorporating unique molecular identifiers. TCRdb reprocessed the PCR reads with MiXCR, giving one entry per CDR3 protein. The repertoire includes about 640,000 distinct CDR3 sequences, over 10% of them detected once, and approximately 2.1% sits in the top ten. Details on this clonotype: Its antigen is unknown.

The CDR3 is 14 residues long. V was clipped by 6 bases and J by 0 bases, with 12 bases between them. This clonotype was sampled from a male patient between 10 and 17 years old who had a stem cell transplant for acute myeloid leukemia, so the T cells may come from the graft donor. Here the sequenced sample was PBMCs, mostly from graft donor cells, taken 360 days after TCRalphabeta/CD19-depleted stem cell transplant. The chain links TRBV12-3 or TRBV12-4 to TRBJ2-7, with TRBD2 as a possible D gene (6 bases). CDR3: CASREASDSYEQYF. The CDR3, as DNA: TGTGCCAGCAGGGAAGCTAGCGACTCCTACGAGCAGTACTTC.